These 9 T cell receptor beta chains were all obtained from the same sample, sequenced in a study of T-cell memory formation after mild COVID-19. TCRdb used MiXCR to reprocess the 5' RACE reads, holding one entry per CDR3 protein. This table holds around 300,000 distinct CDR3 sequences, about a sixth found once. The sample comprised PBMCs or a T cell subset sorted from them (not recorded which). These receptors originate from a man between 18 and 35 years old who had mild COVID-19 (a few samples of this study predate the infection). Cell type and time point are not known.

This clonotype turned up a few times. The J gene is TRBJ2-3, the V gene TRBV6-5; D unclear. CDR3 length: 15 amino acids. The V and J ends lost 2 bases and 0 bases respectively, with 9 bases between them. Germline V gives CDR1 MNHEY, CDR2 SVGAGI. DNA for the CDR3: TGTGCCAGCAGTTACGGACCCAGTAGCACAGATACGCAGTATTTT. This codes for CASSYGPSSTDTQYF.

This chain uses TRBV20-1 with TRBJ2-7; no clear D. CDR3 length equals 13 residues. Trimming cost V 4 bases and J 6 bases, with 16 bases left between them. Germline V gives CDR1 DFQATT, CDR2 SNEGSKA (reference sequence). The CDR3 loop reads CSATEQRRGEQYF. The CDR3 region has the DNA TGCAGTGCTACCGAACAGCGACGTGGCGAGCAGTACTTC.

The chain couples TRBV24-1 to TRBJ2-5; tentatively, D is TRBD2 (6 bases). Per the germline V gene, CDR1 is KGHDR and CDR2 is SFDVKD. The CDR3 has 16 residues. V dropped 3 bases and J dropped 1 base, with 14 bases sitting between them. CDR3 region: CATSDPLRGFQETQYF. The CDR3 DNA sequence: TGTGCCACCAGTGATCCCTTACGGGGGTTCCAAGAGACCCAGTACTTC.

This clonotype has just a few counts. This chain joins TRBV4-2 and TRBJ2-1; TRBD2 is a possible D gene (5 bases). CDR3 size: 16 residues. The V gene's germline CDR1 is LGHNA and CDR2 YNFKEQ. V gave up 1 base and J gave up 0 bases, with 10 bases separating them. This CDR3 is CASSQVTGSSYNEQFF. The CDR3 nucleotides read TGTGCCAGCAGCCAAGTGACGGGGAGCTCCTACAATGAGCAGTTCTTC.

This chain connects TRBV6-6 to TRBJ1-2; TRBD1 is a possible D gene (6 bases). Germline V gene data show CDR1 as MNHNY and CDR2 as SVGAGI (reference sequence). V lost 2 bases to trimming and J lost 1 base, with 11 bases between them. There are 15 residues in the CDR3. The CDR3 nucleotides read TGTGCCAGCAGTTACGACAGGAGCCATAACTATGGCTACACCTTC. Translating gives CASSYDRSHNYGYTF.

The chain has TRBV21-1 and TRBJ1-1; the table assigns TRBD1, which was not confirmed against the DNA. TRBV21-1 represents a pseudogene. This CDR3 region has 17 residues. The CDR3 is CASSKNTGDTQNTEAFF. CDR3 bases: TGTGCCAGCAGCAAAAATACGGGGGACACTCAGAACACTGAAGCTTTCTTT.

Many counts were recorded for this clonotype. The V gene is TRBV3-1, the J gene TRBJ2-5, with 8 bases fitting TRBD1. Per germline, CDR1 LGHDT and CDR2 YNNKEL (reference sequence). The V segment lost 3 bases and the J segment 5 bases; nucleotides outside the gene matches: 5. The length of the CDR3 is 14 residues. This chain's CDR3 is CASSHDRGRETQYF. The CDR3 DNA sequence: TGTGCCAGCAGCCACGACAGGGGTCGGGAGACCCAGTACTTC.

The chain joins TRBV12-3 or TRBV12-4 to TRBJ2-6, with unresolved D. The CDR3 runs 14 residues. Trimming shortened V by 6 bases and J by 4 bases, and 10 bases separated the two germline ends. This chain's CDR3 is CASRIPPGANVLTF. The CDR3 DNA reads TGTGCCAGCAGGATTCCCCCCGGGGCCAACGTCCTGACTTTC.

This clonotype came up a few times. The chain employs TRBV7-9 and TRBJ1-1; 9 bases fit TRBD1. The germline CDR1 and CDR2 sequences are SEHNR and FQNEAQ (reference sequence). The CDR3 sequence is 16 residues long. The J segment lost 1 base and the V segment lost 6 bases, leaving 9 bases of the junction unmatched. The CDR3 is CASRINRGLGNTEAFF. CDR3 nucleotides: TGTGCCAGCAGAATTAACAGGGGGCTGGGGAACACTGAAGCTTTCTTT.